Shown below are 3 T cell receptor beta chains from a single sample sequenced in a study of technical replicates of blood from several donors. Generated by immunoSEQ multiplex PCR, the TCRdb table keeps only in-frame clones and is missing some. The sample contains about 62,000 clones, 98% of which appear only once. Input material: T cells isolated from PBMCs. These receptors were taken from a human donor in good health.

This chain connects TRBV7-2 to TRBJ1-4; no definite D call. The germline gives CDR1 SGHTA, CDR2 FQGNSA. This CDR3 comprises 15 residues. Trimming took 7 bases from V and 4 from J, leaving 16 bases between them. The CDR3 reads CASNPTGLYNEKLFF. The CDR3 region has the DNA TGTGCCAGCAATCCCACGGGGTTATATAATGAAAAACTGTTTTTT.

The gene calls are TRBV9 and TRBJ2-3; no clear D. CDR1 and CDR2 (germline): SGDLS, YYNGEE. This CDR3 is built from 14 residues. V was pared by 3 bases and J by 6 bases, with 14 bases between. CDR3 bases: TGTGCCAGCAGCGAGAGGATAGTACCGGATACGCAGTATTTT. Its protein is CASSERIVPDTQYF.

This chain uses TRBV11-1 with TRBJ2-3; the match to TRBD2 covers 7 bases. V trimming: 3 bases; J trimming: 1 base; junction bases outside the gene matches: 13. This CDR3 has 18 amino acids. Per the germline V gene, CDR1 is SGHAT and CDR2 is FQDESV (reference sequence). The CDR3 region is CASSFDRGRGGGTDTQYF. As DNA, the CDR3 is TGTGCCAGCAGCTTTGACCGGGGACGGGGAGGGGGCACAGATACGCAGTATTTT. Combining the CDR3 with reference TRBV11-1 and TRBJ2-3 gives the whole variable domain EAEVAQSPRYKITEKSQAVAFWCDPISGHATLYWYRQILGQGPELLVQFQDESVVDDSQLPKDRFSAERLKGVDSTLKIQPAELGDSAMYLCASSFDRGRGGGTDTQYFGPGTRLTVL.